Below are 24 T cell receptor beta chains sequenced from a single sample in a study of blood T cell repertoires in COVID-19. The table came from immunoSEQ multiplex PCR; TCRdb's copy has only in-frame clones and leaves some out. The sample shows roughly 300,000 clones, approximately 85% of them seen only once. The source material was peripheral blood. These receptors were collected from a man in his late teens or twenties with active or convalescent COVID-19.

The chain couples TRBV3-1 (or the pseudogene TRBV3-2) to TRBJ2-7; the match to TRBD2 covers 16 bases. V lost 5 bases and J lost 5; bases outside the gene matches: 3. In germline, CDR1 is LGHDT, CDR2 YNNKEL (reference sequence). CDR3 length equals 15 residues. The CDR3 DNA sequence: TGTGCCAGCAGCTTGGGACTAGCGGGGGGGAACGAGCAGTACTTC. Translated, it gives CASSLGLAGGNEQYF.

V gene TRBV9 combines with J gene TRBJ2-7; a weak D match, TRBD2 (5 bases). The CDR3 spans 15 residues. Germline CDR1 is SGDLS and CDR2 is YYNGEE. Trimming cost V 0 bases and J 0 bases, with 10 bases left between them. The CDR3 protein is CASSVAAGISYEQYF. CDR3 bases: TGTGCCAGCAGCGTAGCCGCCGGGATCTCCTACGAGCAGTACTTC.

The chain employs TRBV3-1 (or the pseudogene TRBV3-2) and TRBJ2-7; D possibly corresponds to TRBD2 (5 bases). This CDR3 has 13 residues. Per the germline V gene, CDR1 is LGHDT and CDR2 is YNNKEL (reference sequence). Between the trimmed V and J ends, which lost 4 bases and 5 bases, there was a span of 12 bases. The CDR3 here is CASSPTRVNEQYF. In nucleotides, the CDR3 is TGTGCCAGCAGCCCCACTAGGGTGAACGAGCAGTACTTC.

The rearrangement uses TRBV9 and TRBJ2-5, with a weak D call TRBD2 (5 bases). Trimming removed 5 bases at V and 6 bases at J, with 14 bases between. Germline values: CDR1 SGDLS, CDR2 YYNGEE. CDR3 length: 13 residues. The CDR3 nucleotides are TGTGCCAGCAGTTCCTCCGGGGAGAAGACCCAGTACTTC. Its protein product is CASSSSGEKTQYF.

The rearrangement links TRBV6-5 to TRBJ1-2, with 7 positions matching TRBD1. The J segment lost 7 bases and the V segment lost 5 bases, leaving 7 bases of the junction unmatched. The CDR3 is 13 residues long. Germline values: CDR1 MNHEY, CDR2 SVGAGI. The chain's CDR3 is CASSPDRVGGYTF. CDR3 coding DNA: TGTGCCAGCAGTCCCGACAGGGTTGGTGGCTACACCTTC.

The gene calls are TRBV4-1 and TRBJ1-2; D remains unclear. V lost 0 bases to trimming and J lost 1 base, with 18 bases between them. The CDR3 is made up of 18 amino acids. In germline, CDR1 is MGHRA, CDR2 YSYEKL. CDR3 protein: CASSQDNTDLHFNYGYTF. The CDR3 region has the DNA TGCGCCAGCAGCCAAGATAATACAGACCTACACTTTAACTATGGCTACACCTTC.

The J gene is TRBJ2-7, the V gene TRBV27; TRBD1 aligns across 10 bases. The CDR3 is 16 residues long. V shed 5 bases, J shed 2 bases, and the junction held 9 bases outside the gene matches. Germline assignment: CDR1 MNHEY and CDR2 SMNVEV (reference sequence). Here the CDR3 DNA reads TGTGCCAGCAGTCGTGGCGGGACAGGGGCCGCCTACGAGCAGTACTTC. This encodes CASSRGGTGAAYEQYF.

The chain employs TRBV9 and TRBJ1-6; D might be TRBD1 (5 bases). Per germline, CDR1 SGDLS and CDR2 YYNGEE. The CDR3 covers 15 residues. The V gene lost 4 bases and the J gene lost 7 bases, with 15 bases spanning the gap. CDR3 nucleotides: TGTGCCAGCAGCACAGGACGGGAGGTCAATTCACCCCTCCACTTT. Translated, it gives CASSTGREVNSPLHF.

V and J are TRBV6-1 and TRBJ1-3; D gene unclear. Germline V gene sequence: CDR1 MNHNS, CDR2 SASEGT. Trimming stripped 0 bases from V and 6 bases from J, with 12 bases between. The CDR3 consists of 15 residues. The chain's CDR3 is CASSEARGFLNTIYF. Written as DNA, the CDR3 is TGTGCCAGCAGTGAAGCTCGGGGTTTTCTAAACACCATATATTTT.

CDR3 in amino acids: CASSVEGGAETDTQYF. The CDR3 DNA reads as TGTGCCAGCAGCGTAGAAGGAGGGGCCGAGACAGATACGCAGTATTTT. This chain joins TRBV9 and TRBJ2-3; weak D call: TRBD2 (6 bases). Deletions cut 0 bases from V and 3 bases from J, with 14 bases between. Per germline, CDR1 SGDLS and CDR2 YYNGEE. There are 16 residues in the CDR3.

Only one count was recorded for this clone. This sequence joins TRBV10-3 and TRBJ2-1, with D possibly being TRBD2 (5 bases). Germline CDR1 ENHRY, CDR2 SYGVKD. V lost 3 bases to trimming and J lost 8 bases, with 20 bases between them. This CDR3 comprises 16 residues. CDR3 nucleotide sequence: TGTGCCATCAGTGACCACCCGGGAAAAGGAAACTATGAGCAGTTCTTC. This sequence encodes CAISDHPGKGNYEQFF.

This sequence joins TRBV7-9 and TRBJ1-2; 11 positions match TRBD1. CDR3 length: 16 residues. Germline V gene sequence: CDR1 SEHNR, CDR2 FQNEAQ (reference sequence). V dropped 5 bases and J dropped 8; count of bases not matched to a gene: 13. The CDR3 DNA follows: TGTGCCAGCAGCACCATTGTGGGGACAGGGGGTTCCGGCTACACCTTC. The encoded protein is CASSTIVGTGGSGYTF.

DNA of the CDR3: TGTGCCAGCAGCTTACTTGAACAGGGGGCGTCCGAGCAGTACTTC. Protein sequence: CASSLLEQGASEQYF. V is TRBV11-2 and J is TRBJ2-7; 9 bases map to TRBD1. Losses at the gene ends were 2 bases for V and 6 bases for J; bases not matched to a gene: 8. CDR1 is SGHAT and CDR2 is FQNNGV in the germline V gene. This CDR3 region has 15 residues.

This chain links TRBV9 with TRBJ1-2, with 7 bases lining up with TRBD1. V lost 7 bases, J lost 2 bases, and 14 bases stayed unmatched. Germline V gives CDR1 SGDLS, CDR2 YYNGEE. This CDR3 is built from 16 residues. In DNA, the CDR3 is TGTGCCAGCGGTCGTGCGGGTAAGGGACAGAACTATGGCTACACCTTC. As protein: CASGRAGKGQNYGYTF.

This sequence joins TRBV7-9 and TRBJ1-2; TRBD1 matches at 7 bases. The CDR3 has 17 residues. Germline V CDR1 and CDR2: SEHNR, FQNEAQ (reference sequence). V gave up 5 bases and J gave up 3 bases; unmatched junction bases: 15. The CDR3, as DNA: TGTGCCAGCAGCGCTCCTAAGACAGGGACCGGATACTATGGCTACACCTTC. It yields the protein CASSAPKTGTGYYGYTF. Combining the CDR3 with reference TRBV7-9 and TRBJ1-2 gives the whole variable domain DTGVSQNPRHKITKRGQNVTFRCDPISEHNRLYWYRQTLGQGPEFLTYFQNEAQLEKSRLLSDRFSAERPKGSFSTLEIQRTEQGDSAMYLCASSAPKTGTGYYGYTFGSGTRLTVV.

On this clone itself: The sample carries other DNA sequences with the same CDR3. This chain connects TRBV18 to TRBJ2-5, with TRBD1 matching over 7 bases. Germline-derived CDR1 and CDR2 are KGHSH and LQKENI. V was pared by 5 bases and J by 1 base, with 4 bases of the junction left unmatched. The CDR3 consists of 14 residues. CDR3 coding DNA: TGTGCCAGCTCAACCGGGACAGCCCAAGAGACCCAGTACTTC. Amino acids: CASSTGTAQETQYF. Drawing the rest from reference TRBV18 and TRBJ2-5, the complete variable domain is NAGVMQNPRHLVRRRGQEARLRCSPMKGHSHVYWYRQLPEEGLKFMVYLQKENIIDESGMPKERFSAEFPKEGPSILRIQQVVRGDSAAYFCASSTGTAQETQYFGPGTRLLVL.

This chain links TRBV19 with TRBJ1-5, with 8 bases matching TRBD1. The length of the CDR3 is 15 residues. Looked up from germline, CDR1 is LNHDA and CDR2 is SQIVND (reference sequence). V trimming: 3 bases; J trimming: 4 bases; junction bases outside the gene matches: 5. The CDR3 nucleotides are TGTGCCAGTAGTATGGGGACAGGTCAAAATCAGCCCCAGCATTTT. Protein: CASSMGTGQNQPQHF.

The chain's CDR3 is CAISEFGGRKNTEAFF. In DNA, the CDR3 is TGTGCCATCAGTGAATTTGGGGGCCGAAAGAACACTGAAGCTTTCTTT. The J gene is TRBJ1-1, the V gene TRBV10-3; D possibly corresponds to TRBD1 (6 bases). The V and J ends lost 3 bases and 1 base respectively, with 15 bases between them. CDR3 length: 16 amino acids. The germline V gene has CDR1 ENHRY and CDR2 SYGVKD.

The CDR3 nucleotides are TGTGCCAGCAGCGGCAGTGACAGGCTTCTAAGCTACACCTTC. Its protein product is CASSGSDRLLSYTF. This rearrangement joins TRBV5-6 to TRBJ1-2, with D possibly matching TRBD1 (6 bases). CDR3 length: 14 amino acids. Germline loops: CDR1 SGHDT, CDR2 YYEEEE. The V and J ends lost 4 bases and 9 bases respectively, with 19 bases between them.

This clone was detected a few times. The rearrangement uses TRBV19 and TRBJ2-3; a possible D gene is TRBD2 (6 bases). The CDR3 sequence is 15 residues long. V was pared by 1 base and J by 6 bases, with 14 bases between. Germline lookup yields CDR1 LNHDA and CDR2 SQIVND (reference sequence). The CDR3 here is CASSIGGGTFDTQYF. The CDR3 coding sequence is TGTGCCAGTAGTATAGGTGGGGGGACTTTCGATACGCAGTATTTT.

This clone was detected only once. The chain recombines TRBV5-1 with TRBJ2-5; D perhaps matches TRBD2 (6 bases). Germline values: CDR1 SGHRS, CDR2 YFSETQ. The CDR3 has 14 residues. Deletions cut 0 bases from V and 5 bases from J, with 11 bases between. The CDR3: CASSLGLGGETQYF. The CDR3 nucleotides are TGCGCCAGCAGCTTGGGACTAGGAGGGGAGACCCAGTACTTC.

This chain uses TRBV27 with TRBJ2-1; 7 bases align to TRBD1. V lost 5 bases and J lost 4; bases outside the gene matches: 8. The CDR3 contains 15 residues. CDR1 is MNHEY and CDR2 is SMNVEV in the germline V gene (reference sequence). CDR3 DNA: TGTGCCAGCAGTCCATTCGGGACAGCATACAATGAGCAGTTCTTC. This gives the protein CASSPFGTAYNEQFF.

The chain links TRBV25-1 to TRBJ2-1; 7 bases map to TRBD2. The CDR3 is 16 amino acids. Per germline, CDR1 MGHDK and CDR2 SYGVNS. V was pared by 1 base and J by 4 bases, with 7 bases of the junction left unmatched. CDR3 region: CASSESLAVSYNEQFF. The DNA of the CDR3 is TGTGCCAGCAGTGAATCCCTAGCGGTTAGTTACAATGAGCAGTTCTTC.

V and J are TRBV11-2 and TRBJ2-7; no firm D call. Germline V gives CDR1 SGHAT, CDR2 FQNNGV. Trimming shortened V by 0 bases and J by 3 bases, and 6 bases separated the two germline ends. The CDR3 sequence is 13 residues long. As DNA, the CDR3 is TGTGCCAGCAGCTTAGATCAGGTCTACGAGCAGTACTTC. Translation gives CASSLDQVYEQYF.